The 14 T cell receptor beta chains listed next were all sequenced from one sample in a study of vaccination and CD4 T cells after COVID-19. Each CDR3 protein gets one entry after TCRdb re-called the PCR reads with MiXCR. The sample carries about 36,000 distinct CDR3 sequences, more than 30% recorded once. Time point noted: late sampling 161 to 241 days after vaccination in a few convalescent patients. Sequencing was performed on CD4+ T cells from blood, taken about 7 months after SARS-CoV-2 vaccination. The origin of the receptors is a human donor who had recovered from COVID-19.

This clonotype is labeled medium-sized. In DNA, the CDR3 is TGTGCCAGCACTTTGGGTTACGAGCAGTACTTC. Its protein is CASTLGYEQYF. The V and J genes are TRBV28 and TRBJ2-7; D call uncertain. Germline V gene lookup returns CDR1 MDHEN and CDR2 SYDVKM. The CDR3 consists of 11 residues. Trimming stripped 7 bases from V and 4 bases from J, with 8 bases between. The full variable domain, its missing parts supplied by reference TRBV28 and TRBJ2-7, is DVKVTQSSRYLVKRTGEKVFLECVQDMDHENMFWYRQDPGLGLRLIYFSYDVKMKEKGDIPEGYSVSREKKERFSLILESASTNQTSMYLCASTLGYEQYFGPGTRLTVT.

This clonotype was counted only a few times. The chain uses TRBV7-3 and TRBJ2-6, with unresolved D. CDR1 is SGHTA and CDR2 is FQGTGA in the germline V gene. Trimming removed 3 bases at V and 0 bases at J, with 3 bases between. There are 14 residues in the CDR3. CDR3 in amino acids: CASSLNSGANVLTF. Here the CDR3 DNA reads TGTGCCAGCAGCTTGAACTCTGGGGCCAACGTCCTGACTTTC.

The chain combines TRBV21-1 with TRBJ1-3. TRBV21-1 is recorded as a pseudogene. This CDR3 has 10 residues. The CDR3 spells CASSYNTIYF. The CDR3, as DNA: TGTGCCAGCTCTTACAACACCATATATTTT.

This clonotype occurred a few times. Relative to the germline gene, one junction end is altered; a read error may explain this. The rearrangement uses TRBV7-7 and TRBJ2-1, with TRBD2 matching 10 bases. This CDR3 is built from 15 residues. Germline V gene lookup returns CDR1 SSHAT and CDR2 FNYEAQ (reference sequence). The CDR3 sequence is CASSLGLAGDNEQFF. The DNA of the CDR3 is TGTGCTAGCAGCTTGGGTCTAGCGGGAGATAATGAGCAGTTCTTC.

This rearrangement joins TRBV6-2 or TRBV6-3 to TRBJ2-1; 8 bases are shared with TRBD2. Germline V lookup: CDR1 MNHEY, CDR2 SVGEGT. V lost 8 bases, J lost 9 bases, and 12 bases stayed unmatched. The CDR3 sequence is 14 residues long. The CDR3 region is CASRGTSWQFEQFF. CDR3 DNA: TGTGCCAGCCGTGGGACTAGTTGGCAATTTGAGCAGTTCTTC.

This clonotype was picked up a small number of times. This sequence joins TRBV6-1 and TRBJ1-1; 7 bases align to TRBD1. The CDR3 consists of 15 residues. Germline CDR1 is MNHNS and CDR2 is SASEGT. The ends lost 6 bases at V and 1 base at J; junction bases unmatched: 8. The CDR3 sequence: CASRLNRGSNTEAFF. The DNA of the CDR3 is TGTGCCAGCAGGTTAAACAGGGGCTCGAACACTGAAGCTTTCTTT.

This clonotype showed up just a few times. V is TRBV7-2 and J is TRBJ2-5, with TRBD2 identical over 11 bases. Looked up from germline, CDR1 is SGHTA and CDR2 is FQGNSA. With 1 base clipped from V and 5 bases from J, the junction kept 6 bases outside the gene matches. The CDR3 spans 16 residues. The CDR3 protein is CASSLEASGRMETQYF. The CDR3 nucleotides are TGTGCCAGCAGCTTAGAAGCTAGCGGGAGGATGGAGACCCAGTACTTC. The whole variable domain, filled in from reference TRBV7-2 and TRBJ2-5, reads GAGVSQSPSNKVTEKGKDVELRCDPISGHTALYWYRQSLGQGLEFLIYFQGNSAPDKSGLPSDRFSAERTGGSVSTLTIQRTQQEDSAVYLCASSLEASGRMETQYFGPGTRLLVL.

The CDR3 sequence is CASEEGHSPLHF. The CDR3 region has the DNA TGTGCCAGCGAAGAGGGGCATTCACCCCTCCACTTT. The chain links TRBV7-9 to TRBJ1-6, with D perhaps TRBD1 (5 bases). There are 12 residues in the CDR3. The V gene lost 8 bases and the J gene lost 8 bases, with 10 bases spanning the gap. Germline loops: CDR1 SEHNR, CDR2 FQNEAQ (reference sequence).

This clonotype was counted a few times. The final CDR3 position lacks the conserved phenylalanine or tryptophan, pointing to a likely read error. The chain is built from TRBV20-1 and TRBJ2-5, with D perhaps matching TRBD1 (5 bases). This CDR3 contains 15 residues. The V gene lost 3 bases and the J gene lost 5 bases, with 19 bases spanning the gap. Germline loops: CDR1 DFQATT, CDR2 SNEGSKA (reference sequence). The CDR3 sequence is CSASSMAGLGETQYS. The DNA of the CDR3 is TGCAGTGCTAGTTCAATGGCAGGGCTGGGGGAGACCCAGTACTCC.

The chain employs TRBV20-1 and TRBJ1-2; possible D gene TRBD1, 5 bases. The CDR3 loop spans 11 amino acids. V lost 7 bases and J lost 3, with 9 bases in between. Germline loops: CDR1 DFQATT, CDR2 SNEGSKA (reference sequence). The CDR3 DNA reads TGCAGTGTAACGGGGGACTATGGCTACACCTTC. This gives the protein CSVTGDYGYTF.

This clonotype was seen a single time. V is TRBV19 and J is TRBJ2-3, with 8 bases that match TRBD2. This CDR3 has 16 residues. Germline CDR1 LNHDA, CDR2 SQIVND (reference sequence). V lost 0 bases, J lost 3 bases, and 5 bases stayed unmatched. Written as DNA, the CDR3 is TGTGCCAGTAGTATAGAAGCGGTAGCGGGGACAGATACGCAGTATTTT. Protein product: CASSIEAVAGTDTQYF.

The chain has TRBV20-1 and TRBJ2-5; 7 bases are shared with TRBD1. The germline V gene encodes CDR1 DFQATT and CDR2 SNEGSKA (reference sequence). This CDR3 is 14 amino acids long. Trimming cost V 1 base and J 5 bases; bases outside gene matches: 7. The CDR3 region has the DNA TGCAGTGCTAGAGGGATGACAGGGATGGAGACCCAGTACTTC. This sequence encodes CSARGMTGMETQYF.

This chain uses TRBV21-1 with TRBJ1-1. TRBV21-1 is a listed pseudogene. The CDR3 consists of 12 residues. This CDR3 is CASSKENTEAFF. DNA for the CDR3: TGTGCCAGCAGCAAGGAGAACACTGAAGCTTTCTTT.

The V call is TRBV5-1, the J call TRBJ2-5, with D tentatively TRBD1 or TRBD2 (6 bases each). This CDR3 is built from 15 residues. Germline V gene sequence: CDR1 SGHRS, CDR2 YFSETQ. The ends were cut back, 0 bases at V and 2 bases at J, with 11 bases in the middle. CDR3 sequence: CASSLGLGGQETQYF. The CDR3 nucleotides are TGCGCCAGCAGCTTGGGTTTAGGGGGGCAAGAGACCCAGTACTTC.